Presented here are 31 T cell receptor beta chains from one specimen sequenced in a study of shared clonotypes between healthy human individuals. Generated by immunoSEQ multiplex PCR, the TCRdb table keeps only in-frame clones and is missing some. The sample holds over a million clones; around 82% are singletons and the top ten take 0.5% to 0.6%. The sample taken for sequencing was memory CD4+ T cells from PBMCs. The subset here: CD45RA-negative fraction. The receptors derive from a man in his late teens or twenties in good health. Some clones in this sample may be carry-over from other donors' samples.

The chain joins TRBV7-2 to TRBJ2-3; 7 positions match TRBD2. This CDR3 spans 15 amino acids. Germline V gene lookup returns CDR1 SGHTA and CDR2 FQGNSA. V was clipped by 0 bases and J by 4 bases; unmatched bases: 4. Written as DNA, the CDR3 is TGTGCCAGCAGCTTAGCGGGAGGGCCGGCAGATACGCAGTATTTT. Its translation is CASSLAGGPADTQYF. Using reference TRBV7-2 and TRBJ2-3 for the parts outside the CDR3, the full variable domain is GAGVSQSPSNKVTEKGKDVELRCDPISGHTALYWYRQSLGQGLEFLIYFQGNSAPDKSGLPSDRFSAERTGGSVSTLTIQRTQQEDSAVYLCASSLAGGPADTQYFGPGTRLTVL.

The rearrangement uses TRBV28 and TRBJ2-3, with 8 bases matching TRBD2. In germline, CDR1 is MDHEN, CDR2 SYDVKM. CDR3 size: 16 residues. The trim removed 6 bases at V and 3 bases at J, leaving 11 bases unmatched. CDR3 coding DNA: TGTGCCAGCAGGAGAGGAAGCGGGAGAGGTACAGATACGCAGTATTTT. Encoded protein: CASRRGSGRGTDTQYF.

The CDR3 DNA sequence: TGTGCCAGCAGCCAAACTAGCGTACAAGAGACCCAGTACTTC. Translation: CASSQTSVQETQYF. This chain joins TRBV5-4 and TRBJ2-5, with 7 bases that match TRBD2. Trimming at V came to 4 bases and at J to 2 bases, leaving 5 bases not matched to a gene. The CDR3 is made up of 14 amino acids. Germline V lookup: CDR1 SGHNT, CDR2 YYREEE (reference sequence). The complete variable domain, with remaining parts taken from reference TRBV5-4 and TRBJ2-5, reads ETGVTQSPTHLIKTRGQQVTLRCSSQSGHNTVSWYQQALGQGPQFIFQYYREEENGRGNFPPRFSGLQFPNYSSELNVNALELDDSALYLCASSQTSVQETQYFGPGTRLLVL.

This clone was recorded a few times. V gene TRBV7-9 combines with J gene TRBJ2-7; no definite D call. Germline V CDR1 and CDR2: SEHNR, FQNEAQ (reference sequence). The CDR3 is made up of 15 amino acids. The V end was cut by 5 bases, the J end by 2 bases, with 16 bases between. The CDR3, as DNA: TGTGCCAGCAGCCCCAACTCAGGAGCCCCCTACGAGCAGTACTTC. Translation: CASSPNSGAPYEQYF. The full variable domain, with the rest looked up from reference TRBV7-9 and TRBJ2-7, is DTGVSQNPRHKITKRGQNVTFRCDPISEHNRLYWYRQTLGQGPEFLTYFQNEAQLEKSRLLSDRFSAERPKGSFSTLEIQRTEQGDSAMYLCASSPNSGAPYEQYFGPGTRLTVT.

The chain combines TRBV5-1 with TRBJ1-1, with 7 nucleotides matching TRBD1. This CDR3 is 15 amino acids long. With 2 bases clipped from V and 1 base from J, the junction kept 5 bases outside the gene matches. Germline V gene data show CDR1 as SGHRS and CDR2 as YFSETQ. CDR3 sequence (DNA): TGCGCCAGCAGCTTACGACAGGGCGGGAACACTGAAGCTTTCTTT. Translated, it gives CASSLRQGGNTEAFF.

The CDR3 DNA reads TGCGCCAGCAGCCGAATTTCGGGCGGATCTAGCACAGATACGCAGTATTTT. This translates into CASSRISGGSSTDTQYF. This rearrangement joins TRBV4-3 to TRBJ2-3; D is ambiguous. V dropped 4 bases and J dropped 0 bases, with 17 bases sitting between them. The CDR3 extends over 17 amino acids. Germline loops: CDR1 LGHNA, CDR2 YSLEER.

This clone was counted once. This sequence joins TRBV11-2 and TRBJ2-7; TRBD1 aligns across 9 bases. V lost 6 bases to trimming and J lost 2 bases; unmatched junction nucleotides: 8. This CDR3 spans 15 amino acids. Looked up from germline, CDR1 is SGHAT and CDR2 is FQNNGV. As DNA, the CDR3 is TGTGCCAGCAGTCTTGGACAGGGGCTTACCTACGAGCAGTACTTC. This translates into CASSLGQGLTYEQYF.

This chain connects TRBV5-6 to TRBJ1-5; unclear D gene. Germline-derived CDR1 and CDR2 are SGHDT and YYEEEE. Trimming removed 5 bases at V and 0 bases at J, with 9 bases between. CDR3 length: 14 amino acids. CDR3 nucleotide sequence: TGTGCCAGCAGGTCGCGGGGTAGCAATCAGCCCCAGCATTTT. Its protein product is CASRSRGSNQPQHF.

The rearrangement uses TRBV7-9 and TRBJ1-6; D not certain. The CDR3 extends over 16 amino acids. Germline-derived CDR1 and CDR2 are SEHNR and FQNEAQ (reference sequence). Trimming stripped 4 bases from V and 7 bases from J, with 17 bases between. The CDR3 region has the DNA TGTGCCAGCAGCTCGGGCCGGTTGGGGAGGAATTCACCCCTCCACTTT. Translation gives CASSSGRLGRNSPLHF.

V and J are TRBV9 and TRBJ2-3; 9 bases are shared with TRBD1. The germline V gene encodes CDR1 SGDLS and CDR2 YYNGEE. The CDR3 runs to 16 residues. V was clipped by 2 bases and J by 3 bases; unmatched bases: 7. The chain's CDR3 is CASSVGQGRRTDTQYF. The CDR3, as DNA: TGTGCCAGCAGCGTTGGACAGGGGCGCAGAACAGATACGCAGTATTTT.

The genes are TRBV6-5 and TRBJ2-1, with 9 bases that match TRBD1. Germline V lookup: CDR1 MNHEY, CDR2 SVGAGI. J gave up 0 bases and V 6 bases, and 3 bases lay outside the gene matches. This CDR3 is built from 15 residues. CDR3 region: CASRTGGYSYNEQFF. In nucleotides, the CDR3 is TGTGCCAGCAGAACAGGGGGCTACTCCTACAATGAGCAGTTCTTC.

The chain couples TRBV5-5 to TRBJ1-2; no definite D call. Germline values: CDR1 SGHKS, CDR2 YYEKEE (reference sequence). V was trimmed by 2 bases and J by 5 bases, leaving 7 bases between them. This CDR3 spans 12 amino acids. The CDR3 reads CASSFNGYGYTF. As DNA, the CDR3 is TGTGCCAGCAGCTTCAACGGTTATGGCTACACCTTC.

The count of this clone is one. V is TRBV25-1 and J is TRBJ1-5; 7 nucleotides match TRBD1. This CDR3 has 14 residues. The V gene's germline CDR1 is MGHDK and CDR2 SYGVNS. Trimming removed 5 bases from V and 7 bases from J; junction bases left unmatched: 8. The DNA of the CDR3 is TGTGCCAGCAGTCACACAGGGGCGGACCAGCCCCAGCATTTT. This codes for CASSHTGADQPQHF.

This clone was picked up one time. The chain employs TRBV2 and TRBJ2-2; D not resolved. The CDR3 totals 15 residues. Deletions cut 2 bases from V and 3 bases from J, with 10 bases between. Germline lookup yields CDR1 SNHLY and CDR2 FYNNEI. CDR3 DNA sequence: TGTGCCAGCAGTGAACAGCTATCGGACACCGGGGAGCTGTTTTTT. Translating it yields CASSEQLSDTGELFF.

This clone occurred once. V gene TRBV6-1 combines with J gene TRBJ2-1, with D possibly TRBD2 on 6 matching bases. This CDR3 spans 13 amino acids. Between the trimmed V and J ends, which lost 6 bases and 2 bases, there was a span of 8 bases. Germline V CDR1 and CDR2: MNHNS, SASEGT. The CDR3 reads CASRGTPYNEQFF. CDR3 DNA sequence: TGTGCCAGCAGGGGGACTCCCTACAATGAGCAGTTCTTC.

The chain is built from TRBV7-2 and TRBJ1-2; D may be TRBD1 (5 bases). Trimming removed 5 bases at V and 5 bases at J, with 12 bases between. This CDR3 has 13 residues. Germline CDR1 reads SGHTA; CDR2 reads FQGNSA. The CDR3 sequence is CASSPGSQYGYTF. CDR3 bases: TGTGCCAGCAGCCCAGGGTCCCAATATGGCTACACCTTC.

In its sample, this clone was seen once. The V gene is TRBV5-4, the J gene TRBJ1-5; D remains ambiguous. The CDR3 spans 13 residues. Per germline, CDR1 SGHNT and CDR2 YYREEE (reference sequence). The V and J ends lost 1 base and 7 bases respectively, with 9 bases between them. The CDR3 nucleotides are TGTGCCAGCAGCTTGTATGGCAGACAGCCCCAGCATTTT. Translating it yields CASSLYGRQPQHF.

Concerning this clone: A read error may account for a junction end that differs from germline. V and J are TRBV28 and TRBJ2-1; 7 bases are a match to TRBD2. CDR3 length equals 12 residues. Germline CDR1 MDHEN, CDR2 SYDVKM. The CDR3 here is CASSQTSRLPIF. CDR3 DNA sequence: TGTGCCAGCAGCCAGACTAGCCGGTTACCGATCTTC.

This clone has just a few counts. The V gene is TRBV12-5, the J gene TRBJ2-3; D not certain. Germline-derived CDR1 and CDR2 are LGHNT and FRNRAP. V shed 4 bases and J shed 2 bases, with 4 bases lying between them. The CDR3 covers 12 residues. This CDR3 is CASGSNTDTQYF. Here the CDR3 DNA reads TGTGCTAGTGGTTCGAACACAGATACGCAGTATTTT.

Remarks on this clone: This sequence may be a read error, since a much larger clone differs from it by one base. This chain joins TRBV7-6 and TRBJ2-1; 8 bases are shared with TRBD1. The CDR3 covers 15 residues. Germline CDR1 SGHVS, CDR2 FNYEAQ. Germline trimming cut 5 bases from V and 0 bases from J; bases unmatched to any gene: 3. CDR3 DNA sequence: TGTGCCAGCAGCCCAGGACAGGGCTCCTACAATGAGCAGTTCTTC. It codes for CASSPGQGSYNEQFF. Using reference TRBV7-6 and TRBJ2-1 for the parts outside the CDR3, the full variable domain is GAGVSQSPRYKVTKRGQDVALRCDPISGHVSLYWYRQALGQGPEFLTYFNYEAQQDKSGLPNDRFSAERPEGSISTLTIQRTEQRDSAMYRCASSPGQGSYNEQFFGPGTRLTVL.

The CDR3 here is CASSSRTGSWYEQYF. Written as DNA, the CDR3 is TGTGCCAGTAGTAGTAGGACTGGGAGTTGGTACGAGCAGTACTTC. V and J are TRBV19 and TRBJ2-7; D might be TRBD2 (5 bases). CDR3 length: 15 residues. Germline V gives CDR1 LNHDA, CDR2 SQIVND (reference sequence). Trimming cost V 4 bases and J 4 bases, with 17 bases left between them.

The CDR3 spells CASSPGSVSSGNTIYF. The DNA of the CDR3 is TGTGCCAGCAGCCCAGGGTCCGTGAGCTCTGGAAACACCATATATTTT. The gene calls are TRBV9 and TRBJ1-3; D might be TRBD1 (5 bases). The V gene lost 4 bases and the J gene lost 0 bases, with 14 bases spanning the gap. Germline V gene lookup returns CDR1 SGDLS and CDR2 YYNGEE. This CDR3 has 16 amino acids.

CDR3 sequence reads: CASQGRISGNTIYF. CDR3 in DNA: TGTGCCAGTCAGGGGAGGATCTCTGGAAACACCATATATTTT. The rearrangement uses TRBV2 and TRBJ1-3; D may be TRBD1 (6 bases). Germline CDR1 reads SNHLY; CDR2 reads FYNNEI. The CDR3 is 14 amino acids. The V end was cut by 9 bases, the J end by 0 bases, with 12 bases between.

This rearrangement joins TRBV30 to TRBJ2-5; no clear D. The CDR3 extends over 12 amino acids. V was pared by 3 bases and J by 0 bases, with 5 bases between. CDR1 is GTSNPN and CDR2 is SVGIG in the germline V gene (reference sequence). CDR3 sequence (DNA): TGTGCCTGGAGGGGGTACCAAGAGACCCAGTACTTC. Translating it yields CAWRGYQETQYF.

The chain recombines TRBV6-5 with TRBJ2-3; no clear D. The CDR3 has 14 residues. From germline, CDR1 is MNHEY and CDR2 SVGAGI. The V gene lost 4 bases and the J gene lost 6 bases, with 14 bases spanning the gap. CDR3 nucleotide sequence: TGTGCCAGCAGTTGGGCTAGGCGGTTTGATACGCAGTATTTT. It encodes CASSWARRFDTQYF.

This clone has just a few counts. Other nucleotide sequences from this sample produce the same CDR3. The chain is built from TRBV5-1 and TRBJ1-1; no clear D gene. V was cut by 1 base and J by 1 base, with 5 bases left in between. The CDR3 has 13 residues. CDR1 is SGHRS, CDR2 YFSETQ, per germline. In nucleotides, the CDR3 is TGCGCCAGCAGCTTGAGTCAGAACACTGAAGCTTTCTTT. Amino acids: CASSLSQNTEAFF.

Regarding this clone: This sample also contains other DNA sequences that code for the same CDR3. The chain employs TRBV9 and TRBJ2-5; D may be TRBD2 (5 bases). The germline V gene has CDR1 SGDLS and CDR2 YYNGEE. Trimming took off 0 bases at V and 5 bases at J, with 8 bases between the two ends. The CDR3 has 13 amino acids. CDR3 protein: CASSVVPGETQYF. DNA for the CDR3: TGTGCCAGCAGCGTAGTCCCGGGGGAGACCCAGTACTTC.

This clone was seen repeatedly, ten times or more. The chain is built from TRBV29-1 and TRBJ2-7, with D maybe TRBD1 (6 bases). From germline, CDR1 is SQVTM and CDR2 ANQGSEA. V was shortened by 1 base and J by 3 bases, with 10 bases between the two germline ends. The CDR3 loop spans 13 amino acids. The CDR3 DNA reads TGCAGCGTTGAAGGCGCCAGGGGCTACGAGCAGTACTTC. It yields the protein CSVEGARGYEQYF.

The rearrangement uses TRBV7-6 and TRBJ2-7, with 10 bases identical to TRBD2. The CDR3 has 16 amino acids. After removal of 0 bases from V and 0 bases from J, the junction contained 2 bases not matched to a gene. The germline V gene encodes CDR1 SGHVS and CDR2 FNYEAQ. In nucleotides, the CDR3 is TGTGCCAGCAGCTTAGCGTCTAGCGGGGGCTCCTACGAGCAGTACTTC. This codes for CASSLASSGGSYEQYF.

The rearrangement links TRBV5-4 to TRBJ2-3; possibly TRBD1 for D (6 bases). CDR1 is SGHNT, CDR2 YYREEE, per germline (reference sequence). Trimming shortened V by 4 bases and J by 0 bases, and 15 bases separated the two germline ends. The CDR3 is made up of 16 amino acids. CDR3 residues: CASSGGQTRSTDTQYF. As DNA, the CDR3 is TGTGCCAGCAGCGGCGGACAGACCCGCAGCACAGATACGCAGTATTTT.

This clone was recorded only once. The chain recombines TRBV5-1 with TRBJ2-3; no definite D call. The ends were cut back, 0 bases at V and 4 bases at J, with 12 bases in the middle. CDR3 length equals 15 residues. Germline-derived CDR1 and CDR2 are SGHRS and YFSETQ. The DNA of the CDR3 is TGCGCCAGCAGCTTGGGTTTGGGTGGGGCAGATACGCAGTATTTT. This gives the protein CASSLGLGGADTQYF. Full variable domain (remainder filled in from reference TRBV5-1 and TRBJ2-3): KAGVTQTPRYLIKTRGQQVTLSCSPISGHRSVSWYQQTPGQGLQFLFEYFSETQRNKGNFPGRFSGRQFSNSRSEMNVSTLELGDSALYLCASSLGLGGADTQYFGPGTRLTVL.